These 4 T cell receptor beta chains were sequenced from one sample in a study of T-cell memory formation after mild COVID-19. TCRdb re-analysed the 5' RACE reads in MiXCR, keeping a single row per CDR3 protein. Among tens of thousands of distinct CDR3 sequences listed, roughly an eighth were seen once. Sequencing input: PBMCs or a T cell subset sorted from them (not recorded which). These TCRs come from a young man who had mild COVID-19 (a few samples of this study predate the infection). Cell type and time point are not known.

This clonotype has more than one count but fewer than ten. The chain links TRBV7-9 to TRBJ1-2; the D is unclear. The V end was cut by 5 bases, the J end by 8 bases, with 12 bases between. This CDR3 spans 12 amino acids. Germline V gives CDR1 SEHNR, CDR2 FQNEAQ (reference sequence). DNA of the CDR3: TGTGCCAGCAGCCTGATTATGGGGGGCTACACCTTC. It specifies CASSLIMGGYTF. The entire variable domain, with the rest obtained from reference TRBV7-9 and TRBJ1-2, is as follows: DTGVSQNPRHKITKRGQNVTFRCDPISEHNRLYWYRQTLGQGPEFLTYFQNEAQLEKSRLLSDRFSAERPKGSFSTLEIQRTEQGDSAMYLCASSLIMGGYTFGSGTRLTVV.

The chain joins TRBV5-1 to TRBJ2-3, with 10 bases identical to TRBD1. Germline trimming cut 3 bases from V and 3 bases from J; bases unmatched to any gene: 4. This CDR3 has 15 amino acids. The germline V gene encodes CDR1 SGHRS and CDR2 YFSETQ. CDR3 DNA sequence: TGCGCCAGCAGCTCCTTGGGACAGGGGACAGATACGCAGTATTTT. Translated, it gives CASSSLGQGTDTQYF.

This clonotype has a count of ten or more. V is TRBV2 and J is TRBJ2-7; D perhaps matches TRBD1 (5 bases). CDR3 size: 14 residues. Trimming took off 9 bases at V and 2 bases at J, with 17 bases between the two ends. Per germline, CDR1 SNHLY and CDR2 FYNNEI. The CDR3 is CASSSRGVTYEQYF. In DNA form, the CDR3 reads TGTGCCAGTTCTAGTAGGGGTGTAACCTACGAGCAGTACTTC.

In this sample, this clonotype turned up many times. The chain employs TRBV10-3 and TRBJ1-1, with a weak D call TRBD1 (5 bases). Looked up from germline, CDR1 is ENHRY and CDR2 is SYGVKD. With 8 bases removed from V and 3 bases from J, the gap between germline ends came to 13 bases. The CDR3 is made up of 13 amino acids. CDR3 in DNA: TGTGCCATCCGGACAAAGGAGTACACTGAAGCTTTCTTT. Translation: CAIRTKEYTEAFF.